Listed below are T cell receptor beta chains from one sample, sequenced in a study of a mutant IDH1 vaccine in newly diagnosed glioma. The antigens for these receptors are not known. Only in-frame clones appear in the TCRdb table, and some are missing; sequencing was by immunoSEQ multiplex PCR. The data show roughly 31,000 clones, roughly 80% seen once. The sample in question was PBMCs, obtained from a glioma patient whose treatment included an IDH1 peptide vaccine. Source of these receptors: a man between 25 and 39 years old with glioma. Each CDR3 is given with its conserved first and last residue. A D gene is named only where the DNA matches it firmly. Clone size is stated in some rows and not others, as once, few, many or a class when expanded.

>NA|TRBJ1-4|TRBV19|NA
TGTGCCAGTAGTGCCTCACAGGGAGCTAATGAAAAACTGTTTTTT
CASSASQGANEKLFF
>NA|TRBJ2-5|TRBV30|NA
TGTGCCTGGGGAAACGGGGGAAACCAAGAGACCCAGTACTTC
CAWGNGGNQETQYF
>TRBD2|TRBJ2-7|TRBV28|NA
TGTGCCAGCAGCGACTCCGGGGGGTTCTCCGAGCAGTACTTC
CASSDSGGFSEQYF
>NA|TRBJ2-4|TRBV4-3|NA
TGCGCCAGCAGCCAAGATCTTGGGGTTTCCAAAAACATTCAGTACTTC
CASSQDLGVSKNIQYF
>NA|TRBJ2-7|TRBV2|NA
TGTGCCAGCAGTGAAGCGCACCCGAGCTCCTACGAGCAGTACTTC
CASSEAHPSSYEQYF
>NA|TRBJ2-7|TRBV13|NA
TGTGCCAGCAGCCTCCTATACGAGCAGTACTTC
CASSLLYEQYF
>TRBD1|TRBJ1-5|TRBV6-5|NA
TGTGCCAGCAGCAGGGGGCACAATCAGCCCCAGCATTTT
CASSRGHNQPQHF
>TRBD2|TRBJ2-7|TRBV6-5|NA
TGTGCCAGCAGTTCTGGGGCGGGAGGGGGCGAGCAGTACTTC
CASSSGAGGGEQYF
>NA|TRBJ1-6|TRBV5-4|NA
TGTGCCAGCAGCTTGGGCCAAGGGTTACAAAATTCACCCCTCCACTTT
CASSLGQGLQNSPLHF
>NA|TRBJ2-1|TRBV5-6|NA
TGTGCCAGCAGCTTGTGGACAGAGCAGTTCTTC
CASSLWTEQFF
>TRBD2|TRBJ2-7|TRBV4-2|NA
TGTGCCAGCAGCCAAGAAAAACAACTAGCGGGATTGGCCCACGAGCAGTACTTC
CASSQEKQLAGLAHEQYF
>NA|TRBJ1-6|TRBV4-3|NA
TGCGCCAGCAGCCAAGATCCCACAGGGACTCCCCTCCACTTT
CASSQDPTGTPLHF
>NA|TRBJ2-2|TRBV6-5|once
TGTGCCAGCAGTTCCAGGGTTACCGGGGAGCTGTTTTTT
CASSSRVTGELFF
>TRBD1|TRBJ2-1|TRBV6-1|NA
TGTGCCAGCAGTGGCGACAGGGGCGATGAGCAGTTCTTC
CASSGDRGDEQFF
>NA|TRBJ2-2|TRBV7-9|NA
TGTGCCAGCACCACCACAATGGGAACCGGGGAGCTGTTTTTT
CASTTTMGTGELFF
>TRBD1|TRBJ2-2|TRBV10-3|NA
TGTGCCATCCCAAGGACAGGGGTTAATTCCGGGGAGCTGTTTTTT
CAIPRTGVNSGELFF
>NA|TRBJ1-1|TRBV20-1|few
TGCAGTGCTAGAGATCGGGGTGAAGCTTTCTTT
CSARDRGEAFF
>TRBD1|TRBJ2-1|TRBV9|once
TGTGCCAGCACCTCGGGACAGCAGTACAATGAGCAGTTCTTC
CASTSGQQYNEQFF
>NA|TRBJ2-1|TRBV19|NA
TGTGCCAGTAGTAGGTGGGATGTGGATGAGCAGTTCTTC
CASSRWDVDEQFF
>NA|TRBJ1-2|TRBV4-2|NA
TGTGCCAGCAGCCAAGGAATCTACAGCGGAAAGCACTATGGCTACACCTTC
CASSQGIYSGKHYGYTF
>NA|TRBJ2-3|TRBV7-3|NA
TGTGCCAGCAGCTTACCGGACGAAGGAGAGGCCACGCAGTATTTT
CASSLPDEGEATQYF
>NA|TRBJ1-1|TRBV30|few
TGTGCCTGGAGTGGAGCATCTCTGAACACTGAAGCTTTCTTT
CAWSGASLNTEAFF
>NA|TRBJ1-4|TRBV28|NA
TGTGCCAGCAGTATGTCAGGGAGCATCGGTGAAAAACTGTTTTTT
CASSMSGSIGEKLFF
>NA|TRBJ1-4|TRBV5-1|few
TGCGCCAGCAGCTTATCAGGTGGGGGTGAAAAACTGTTTTTT
CASSLSGGGEKLFF
>NA|TRBJ2-5|TRBV28|NA
TGTGCCAGCAGCTCAGACAGGTTCAAAGAGACCCAGTACTTC
CASSSDRFKETQYF
>TRBD1|TRBJ2-2|TRBV6-5|NA
TGTGCCAGCAGTTACACAGGGGGCAACACCGGGGAGCTGTTTTTT
CASSYTGGNTGELFF
>TRBD2|TRBJ2-3|TRBV7-3|once
TGTGCCAGCAGCTTATTCCCCAGCGGGAGAGGGGATACGCAGTATTTT
CASSLFPSGRGDTQYF
>TRBD1|TRBJ2-7|TRBV5-4|NA
TGTGCCAGCAGCCATGACAGGGGGGAGCAGTACTTC
CASSHDRGEQYF
>TRBD1|TRBJ1-5|TRBV7-8|NA
TGTGCCAGCAGCTGGGACAGGGGAGGCAATCAGCCCCAGCATTTT
CASSWDRGGNQPQHF
>NA|TRBJ1-2|TRBV27|NA
TGTGCCAGCAGCCCGGCCCGACGGTATGGCTACACCTTC
CASSPARRYGYTF
>NA|TRBJ1-2|TRBV18|NA
TGTGCCAGCTCACCACCGGGGACCGCCCGATATGGCTACACCTTC
CASSPPGTARYGYTF
>NA|TRBJ1-1|TRBV10-2|NA
TGCGCCAGCAGAAAGGTGAACACTGAAGCTTTCTTT
CASRKVNTEAFF
>NA|TRBJ2-5|TRBV30|NA
TGTGCCTGGACCGAAAAAGAGACCCAGTACTTC
CAWTEKETQYF
>NA|TRBJ1-1|TRBV29-1|NA
TGCAGCGTTGGAGCCAGCGGGAGGGGAGGGACTGAAGCTTTCTTT
CSVGASGRGGTEAFF